The clone carrying this T cell receptor (beta chain) has at least ten counts. cDNA molecules carried unique molecular identifiers, and template switching added a universal primer site. TCRdb reanalysed the 5' RACE reads using MiXCR and keeps one entry per CDR3 protein. The top ten clones hold about 3% of a sample with under 300,000 distinct CDR3 sequences, about 9% of them seen once. CDR1 SEHNR and CDR2 FQNEAQ come from the germline V gene (reference sequence). Trimming left V 0 bases short and J 1 base short, with 3 bases between. The CDR3 covers 14 residues. This sample is part of a study of identical twins. These data were also reused for a study on yellow fever vaccine responses in identical twins.

The sequenced material came from CD8+ T cells sorted from blood. This receptor was taken from a woman aged 18-29 years in good health. The chain links TRBV7-9 to TRBJ2-2; no definite D call. CDR3 DNA sequence: TGTGCCAGCAGCTTAGCCGAGAACACCGGGGAGCTGTTTTTT. Protein product: CASSLAENTGELFF. Using reference TRBV7-9 and TRBJ2-2 for the parts outside the CDR3, the full variable domain is DTGVSQNPRHKITKRGQNVTFRCDPISEHNRLYWYRQTLGQGPEFLTYFQNEAQLEKSRLLSDRFSAERPKGSFSTLEIQRTEQGDSAMYLCASSLAENTGELFFGEGSRLTVL.